This T cell receptor (beta chain) was captured in a study of beta chain features in type 1 diabetes. Study as a whole: Healthy donors and patients had similar age, gender and cell yields. Examination spanned over 85,000,000 sorted cells from all samples.

The study, taken as a whole, reports: Moderate but significant shortening of TCRB CDR3s was recorded in all four CD4+ subsets from Type 1 diabetes patients. In these data, an HLA type influence on TCRB rearrangement remained unresolved.

About this clone itself: Antigen unknown.

The germline gives CDR1 SGHTA, CDR2 FQGNSA. The V and J ends lost 5 bases and 2 bases respectively, with 10 bases between them. CDR3 length equals 13 residues. Expressed TCRB transcripts were sequenced after all isolated RNA was converted to cDNA. Measured with immunoSEQ multiplex PCR; TCRdb has only the in-frame clones, and not every one. The sample lists almost 350,000 clones, 9.3% occurring once. This TCR was recovered from a man aged 25-45 years with type 1 diabetes. Sequences were obtained from central memory CD4+ T cells from blood. The chain employs TRBV7-2 and TRBJ2-7, with a possible D match to TRBD2 (6 bases). CDR3 region: CASSRGTAYEQYF. The CDR3 region has the DNA TGTGCCAGCAGCCGCGGGACCGCCTACGAGCAGTACTTC.